This TCR beta chain came from a study of regulatory T cells in long-lasting Graves disease. Across the study: The term persistent Graves' disease signified upward of 5 years on antithyroid drugs with positive TSH receptor antibodies.

Turning to this clonotype: Its matching antigen is unknown.

Arm-PCR of CDR3 regions with iRepertoire HTBI primers generated TCR beta libraries. Using its own MiXCR run on the multiplex PCR reads, TCRdb lists one record per CDR3 protein. The table records roughly 490,000 distinct CDR3 sequences, roughly 22% of them present only once. Time point specified: persistent/refractory GD, antithyroid drugs over 5 years with positive TRAb. The TCR library was made from RNA that had been extracted from PBMCs in TRIzol. Germline V CDR1 and CDR2: SEHNR, FQNEAQ (reference sequence). This CDR3 comprises 13 residues. The V and J ends lost 3 bases and 4 bases respectively, with 9 bases between them. Whole-study results and caveats: Persistent disease showed a preference for TRBV28, TRBJ1-2 and TRBJ2-5. Patients whose Graves' disease persisted exhibited lower TCR diversity than those newly diagnosed. Comparison showed that persistent patients shared more public clonotypes (about 3,000) than new patients (966).

The chain links TRBV7-9 to TRBJ1-1; no definite D call. The sequencing here drew on peripheral blood mononuclear cells (PBMCs), taken when the disease was refractory, from a patient treated with antithyroid drugs. This TCR derives from a female donor with Graves disease. The CDR3 bases are TGTGCCAGCAGCTTCCTAGAGGGCACTGAAGCTTTCTTT. This encodes CASSFLEGTEAFF.